This T cell receptor (beta chain) was identified in a study of untreated major depressive disorder. The ends lost 6 bases at V and 1 base at J; junction bases unmatched: 3. The germline V gene encodes CDR1 LNHDA and CDR2 SQIVND (reference sequence). This CDR3 comprises 14 residues. Method: immunoSEQ multiplex PCR; TCRdb's copy keeps in-frame clones and lacks some. Here the sample spans some 20,000 clones, about 87% being singletons. The chain joins TRBV19 to TRBJ2-3; 8 nucleotides line up with TRBD2. Sequencing was done on a sample of CD4+ T cells from PBMCs. The receptor's source is a woman in her twenties or thirties in good health. For the CDR3, the DNA is TGTGCCAGTAGGATTAGCGGGGGCACAGATACGCAGTATTTT. Amino acid sequence: CASRISGGTDTQYF.